This T cell receptor (beta chain) was obtained from a study of monozygotic twins with inflammatory bowel disease. Study-level points and caveats: Comparison of concordant versus discordant twins revealed no difference in repertoire similarity, possibly due to limited power. The study found lower TCRbeta diversity (inverse Simpson) in IBD patients than in healthy co-twins.

As to this clonotype: Antigen unknown.

The template-switching step introduced UMIs that carried a 6-nucleotide sample barcode. Each CDR3 protein gets one entry in TCRdb, which reprocessed the 5' RACE reads and gives no DNA. Its listing shows fewer than 150,000 distinct CDR3 sequences. The origin of this receptor is a human donor with ulcerative colitis or Crohn's disease, or a healthy co-twin of an affected twin (not recorded which). Sequenced material: blood.

CDR3 region: CASSPYARVGETQYF. V gene TRBV18 combines with J gene TRBJ2-5; lacking DNA, the TRBD1 call made by TCRdb goes unchecked. The CDR3 runs 15 residues. The germline gives CDR1 KGHSH, CDR2 LQKENI.